This T cell receptor (beta chain) comes out of a study of T cells in Graves' hyperthyroidism and ophthalmopathy. Whole-study findings and limits: The majority of expanded thyroid clonotypes above 0.001 also appeared in blood.

The study enrolled patients aged 18 to 65 with newly diagnosed hyperthyroidism of under 2 months' duration. Germline V gives CDR1 MNHEY, CDR2 SMNVEV (reference sequence). The CDR3 runs 15 residues. Trimming shortened V by 3 bases and J by 9 bases, and 18 bases separated the two germline ends. What was amplified from RNA transcripts were TCR beta CDR3 regions. HTBI primers were used for first-round RT-PCR of the TCR CDR3. TCRdb used MiXCR to reprocess the multiplex PCR reads, holding one entry per CDR3 protein. The sample includes under 650,000 distinct CDR3 sequences, 15% to 20% of them seen just once. This clonotype showed up many times. Antigen: not known.

Sample: blood. V usage is TRBV27 and J usage is TRBJ2-1; D may be TRBD1 or TRBD2 (6 bases each). The TCR comes from a woman aged 25 to 45 with Graves' hyperthyroidism. CDR3 amino acids: CASSLEGRGRGEQFF. In nucleotides, the CDR3 is TGTGCCAGCAGTTTGGAGGGCAGGGGAAGGGGTGAGCAGTTCTTC.